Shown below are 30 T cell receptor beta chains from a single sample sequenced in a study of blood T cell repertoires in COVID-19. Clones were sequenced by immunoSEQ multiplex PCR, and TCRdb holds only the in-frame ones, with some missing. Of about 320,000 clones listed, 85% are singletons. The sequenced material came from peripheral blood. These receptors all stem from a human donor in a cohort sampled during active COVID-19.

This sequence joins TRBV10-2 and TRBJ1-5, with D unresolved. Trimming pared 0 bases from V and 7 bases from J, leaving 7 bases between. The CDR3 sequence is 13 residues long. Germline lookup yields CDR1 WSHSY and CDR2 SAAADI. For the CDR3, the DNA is TGCGCCAGCAGTGAGTCGACTCACCAGCCCCAGCATTTT. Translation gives CASSESTHQPQHF.

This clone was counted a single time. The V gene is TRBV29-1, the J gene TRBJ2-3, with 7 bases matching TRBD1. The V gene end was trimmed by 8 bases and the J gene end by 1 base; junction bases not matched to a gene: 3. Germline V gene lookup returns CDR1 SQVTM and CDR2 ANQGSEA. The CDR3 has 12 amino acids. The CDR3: CSTGQRTDTQYF. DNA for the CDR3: TGCAGCACGGGACAGCGCACAGATACGCAGTATTTT.

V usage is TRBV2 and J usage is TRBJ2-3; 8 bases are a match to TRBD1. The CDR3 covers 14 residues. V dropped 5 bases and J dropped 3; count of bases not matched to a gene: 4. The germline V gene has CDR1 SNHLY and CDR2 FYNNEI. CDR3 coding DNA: TGTGCCAGCAGTAGAACAGGGGGAACAGATACGCAGTATTTT. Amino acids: CASSRTGGTDTQYF.

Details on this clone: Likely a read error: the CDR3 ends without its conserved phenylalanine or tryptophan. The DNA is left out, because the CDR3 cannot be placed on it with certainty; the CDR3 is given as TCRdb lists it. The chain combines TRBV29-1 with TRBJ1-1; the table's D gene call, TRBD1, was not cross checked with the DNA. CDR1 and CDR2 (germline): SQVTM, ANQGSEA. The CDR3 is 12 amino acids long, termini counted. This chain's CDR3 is CSVVRDREVEFY.

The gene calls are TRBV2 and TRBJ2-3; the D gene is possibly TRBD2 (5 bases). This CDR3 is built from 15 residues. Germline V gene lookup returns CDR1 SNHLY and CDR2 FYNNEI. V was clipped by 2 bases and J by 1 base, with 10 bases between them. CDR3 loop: CASSERASRTDTQYF. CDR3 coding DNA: TGTGCCAGCAGTGAAAGGGCTAGCCGCACAGATACGCAGTATTTT.

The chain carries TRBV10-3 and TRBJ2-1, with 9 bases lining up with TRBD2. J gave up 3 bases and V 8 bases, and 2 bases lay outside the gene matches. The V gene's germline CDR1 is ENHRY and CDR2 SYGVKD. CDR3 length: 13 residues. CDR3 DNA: TGTGCCATCCGTAGCGGGAGCTACAATGAGCAGTTCTTC. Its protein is CAIRSGSYNEQFF.

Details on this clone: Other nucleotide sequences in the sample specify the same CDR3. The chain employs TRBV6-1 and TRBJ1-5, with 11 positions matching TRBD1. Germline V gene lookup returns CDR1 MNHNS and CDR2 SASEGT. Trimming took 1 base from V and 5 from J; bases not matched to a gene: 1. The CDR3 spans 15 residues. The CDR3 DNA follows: TGTGCCAGCAGTGAAGGGACAGGGGGCTATCAGCCCCAGCATTTT. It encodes CASSEGTGGYQPQHF.

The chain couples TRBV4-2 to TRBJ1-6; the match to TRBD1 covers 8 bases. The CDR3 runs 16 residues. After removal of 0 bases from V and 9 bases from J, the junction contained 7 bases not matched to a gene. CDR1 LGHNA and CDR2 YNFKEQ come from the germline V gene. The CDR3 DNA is TGTGCCAGCAGCCAAGAAGTGGCCAGGGGGCCTTCACCCCTCCACTTT. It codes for CASSQEVARGPSPLHF.

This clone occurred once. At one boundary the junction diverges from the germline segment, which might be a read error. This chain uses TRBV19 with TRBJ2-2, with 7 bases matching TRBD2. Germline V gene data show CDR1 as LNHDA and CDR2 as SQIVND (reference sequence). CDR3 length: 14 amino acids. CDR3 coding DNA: TGTGCCAGTAGGATAGCGGGTAACACCGGGGAGCTGTTTTTT. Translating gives CASRIAGNTGELFF.

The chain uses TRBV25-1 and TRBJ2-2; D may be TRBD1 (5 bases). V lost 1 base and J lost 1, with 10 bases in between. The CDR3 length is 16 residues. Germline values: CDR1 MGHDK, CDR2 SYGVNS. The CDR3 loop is CASSEFIQGNTGELFF. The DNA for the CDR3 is TGTGCCAGCAGTGAATTCATCCAGGGGAACACCGGGGAGCTGTTTTTT.

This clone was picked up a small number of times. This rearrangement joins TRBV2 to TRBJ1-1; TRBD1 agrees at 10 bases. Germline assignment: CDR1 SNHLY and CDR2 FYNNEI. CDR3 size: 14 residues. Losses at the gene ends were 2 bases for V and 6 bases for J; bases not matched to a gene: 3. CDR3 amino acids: CASSERDRGSEAFF. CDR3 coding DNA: TGTGCCAGCAGTGAACGGGACAGGGGATCTGAAGCTTTCTTT.

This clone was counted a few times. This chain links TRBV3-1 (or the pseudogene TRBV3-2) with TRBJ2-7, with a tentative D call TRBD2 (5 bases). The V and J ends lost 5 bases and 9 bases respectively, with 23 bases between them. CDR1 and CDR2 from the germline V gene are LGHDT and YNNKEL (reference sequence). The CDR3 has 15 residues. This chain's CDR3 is CASSNWRTPPTGQYF. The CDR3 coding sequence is TGTGCCAGCAGCAACTGGAGGACGCCTCCTACCGGGCAGTACTTC.

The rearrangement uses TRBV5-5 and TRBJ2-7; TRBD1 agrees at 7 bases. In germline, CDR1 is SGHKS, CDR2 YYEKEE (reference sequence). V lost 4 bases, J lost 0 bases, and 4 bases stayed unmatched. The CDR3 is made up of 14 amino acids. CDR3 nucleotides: TGTGCCAGCAGCCCGCGGACAGGCTCCTACGAGCAGTACTTC. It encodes CASSPRTGSYEQYF.

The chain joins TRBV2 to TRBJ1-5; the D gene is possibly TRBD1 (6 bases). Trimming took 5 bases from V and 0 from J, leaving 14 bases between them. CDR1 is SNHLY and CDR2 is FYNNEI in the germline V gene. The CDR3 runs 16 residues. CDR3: CASSPGHTNSNQPQHF. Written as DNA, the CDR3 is TGTGCCAGCAGTCCGGGACACACGAATAGCAATCAGCCCCAGCATTTT.

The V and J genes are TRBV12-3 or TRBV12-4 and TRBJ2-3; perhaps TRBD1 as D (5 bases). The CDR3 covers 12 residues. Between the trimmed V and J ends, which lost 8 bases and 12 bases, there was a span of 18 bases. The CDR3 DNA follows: TGTGCCAGCGGGCACACCGACGGACAACAGTATTTT. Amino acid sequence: CASGHTDGQQYF.

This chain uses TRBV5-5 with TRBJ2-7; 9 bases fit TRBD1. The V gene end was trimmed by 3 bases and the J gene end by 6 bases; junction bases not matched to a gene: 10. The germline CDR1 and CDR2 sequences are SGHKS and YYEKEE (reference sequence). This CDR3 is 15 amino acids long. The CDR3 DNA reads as TGTGCCAGCAGCTCCCCCGGGACAGGGAACCGCGAGCAGTACTTC. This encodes CASSSPGTGNREQYF.

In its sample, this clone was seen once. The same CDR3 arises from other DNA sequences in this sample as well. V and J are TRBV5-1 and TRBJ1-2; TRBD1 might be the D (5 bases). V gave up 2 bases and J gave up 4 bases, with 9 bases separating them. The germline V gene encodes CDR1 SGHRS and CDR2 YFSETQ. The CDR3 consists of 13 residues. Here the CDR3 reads CASSLDGGYGYTF. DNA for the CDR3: TGCGCCAGCAGCTTAGACGGGGGCTATGGCTACACCTTC. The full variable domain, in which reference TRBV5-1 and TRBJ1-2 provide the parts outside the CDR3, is KAGVTQTPRYLIKTRGQQVTLSCSPISGHRSVSWYQQTPGQGLQFLFEYFSETQRNKGNFPGRFSGRQFSNSRSEMNVSTLELGDSALYLCASSLDGGYGYTFGSGTRLTVV.

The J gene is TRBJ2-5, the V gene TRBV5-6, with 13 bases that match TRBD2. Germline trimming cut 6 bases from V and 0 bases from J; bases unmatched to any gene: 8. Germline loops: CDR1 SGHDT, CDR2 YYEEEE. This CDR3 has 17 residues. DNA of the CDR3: TGTGCCAGCAACGGACTAGCGGGGGAGGTTGACCAAGAGACCCAGTACTTC. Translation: CASNGLAGEVDQETQYF.

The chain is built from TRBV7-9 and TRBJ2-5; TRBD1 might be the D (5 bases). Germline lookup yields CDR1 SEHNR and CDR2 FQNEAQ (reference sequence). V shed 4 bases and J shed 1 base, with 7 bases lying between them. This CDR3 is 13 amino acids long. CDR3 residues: CASSSQGQETQYF. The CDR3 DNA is TGTGCCAGCAGCTCGCAGGGCCAAGAGACCCAGTACTTC.

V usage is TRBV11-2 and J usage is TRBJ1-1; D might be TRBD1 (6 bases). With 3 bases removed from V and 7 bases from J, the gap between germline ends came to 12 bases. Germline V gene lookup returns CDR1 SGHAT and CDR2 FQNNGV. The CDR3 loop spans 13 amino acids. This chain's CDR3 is CASSFRGRGEAFF. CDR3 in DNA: TGTGCCAGCAGCTTCAGGGGTCGGGGTGAAGCTTTCTTT.

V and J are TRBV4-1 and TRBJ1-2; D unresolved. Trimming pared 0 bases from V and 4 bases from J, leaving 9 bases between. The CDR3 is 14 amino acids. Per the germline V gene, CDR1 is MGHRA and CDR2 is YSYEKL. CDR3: CASSQENIGYGYTF. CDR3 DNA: TGCGCCAGCAGCCAAGAGAATATCGGCTATGGCTACACCTTC.

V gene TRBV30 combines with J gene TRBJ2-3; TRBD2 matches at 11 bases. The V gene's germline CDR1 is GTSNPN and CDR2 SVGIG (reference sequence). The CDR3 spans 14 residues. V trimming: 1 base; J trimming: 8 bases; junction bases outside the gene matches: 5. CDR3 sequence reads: CAWSGGLAAATQYF. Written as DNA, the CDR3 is TGTGCCTGGAGTGGGGGACTAGCGGCTGCTACGCAGTATTTT.

DNA for the CDR3: TGCAGCGTACAACAGGGGGAGCAGTACTTC. This encodes CSVQQGEQYF. The chain links TRBV29-1 to TRBJ2-7, with 7 bases fitting TRBD1. The V gene end was trimmed by 6 bases and the J gene end by 7 bases; junction bases not matched to a gene: 3. The CDR3 runs to 10 residues. Germline CDR1 is SQVTM and CDR2 is ANQGSEA.

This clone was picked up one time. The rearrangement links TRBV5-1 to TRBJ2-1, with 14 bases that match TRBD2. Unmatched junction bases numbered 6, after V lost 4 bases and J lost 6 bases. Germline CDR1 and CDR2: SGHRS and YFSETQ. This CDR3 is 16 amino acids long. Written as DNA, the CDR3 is TGCGCCAGCAGCAAGGGACTAGCGGGGGCTTCCAATGAGCAGTTCTTC. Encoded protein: CASSKGLAGASNEQFF. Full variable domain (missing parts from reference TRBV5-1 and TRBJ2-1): KAGVTQTPRYLIKTRGQQVTLSCSPISGHRSVSWYQQTPGQGLQFLFEYFSETQRNKGNFPGRFSGRQFSNSRSEMNVSTLELGDSALYLCASSKGLAGASNEQFFGPGTRLTVL.

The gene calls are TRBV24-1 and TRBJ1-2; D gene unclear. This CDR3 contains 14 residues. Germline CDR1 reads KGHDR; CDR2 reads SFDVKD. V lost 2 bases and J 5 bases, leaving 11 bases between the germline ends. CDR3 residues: CATSDSVADYGYTF. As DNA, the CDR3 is TGTGCCACCAGTGATTCAGTAGCGGATTATGGCTACACCTTC.

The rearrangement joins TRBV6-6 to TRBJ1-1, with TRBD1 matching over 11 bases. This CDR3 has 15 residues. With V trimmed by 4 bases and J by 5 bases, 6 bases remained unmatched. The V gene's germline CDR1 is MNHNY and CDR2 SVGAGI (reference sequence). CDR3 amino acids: CASSSGQGAGTEAFF. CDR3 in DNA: TGTGCCAGCAGTTCAGGACAGGGGGCCGGGACTGAAGCTTTCTTT.

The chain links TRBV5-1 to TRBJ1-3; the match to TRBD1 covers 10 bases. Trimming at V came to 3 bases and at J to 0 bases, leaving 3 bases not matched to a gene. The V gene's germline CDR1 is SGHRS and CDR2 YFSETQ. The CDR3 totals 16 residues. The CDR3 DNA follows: TGCGCCAGCAGCTCCAGGACAGGGGGCTCTGGAAACACCATATATTTT. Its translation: CASSSRTGGSGNTIYF.

In DNA form, the CDR3 reads TGTGCCAGTAGTTATCAGTCCTACAATGAGCAGTTCTTC. Protein: CASSYQSYNEQFF. The chain is built from TRBV19 and TRBJ2-1; no definite D call. This CDR3 is 13 amino acids long. The V end lost 5 bases, the J end lost 1 base, and 6 bases lay between the germline ends. The germline V gene has CDR1 LNHDA and CDR2 SQIVND (reference sequence).

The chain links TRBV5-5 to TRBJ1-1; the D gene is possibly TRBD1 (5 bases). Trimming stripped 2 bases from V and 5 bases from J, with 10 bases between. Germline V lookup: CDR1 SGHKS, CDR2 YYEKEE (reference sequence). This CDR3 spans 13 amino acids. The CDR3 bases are TGTGCCAGCAGCTTTGTTCGGGGGACTGAAGCTTTCTTT. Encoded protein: CASSFVRGTEAFF.

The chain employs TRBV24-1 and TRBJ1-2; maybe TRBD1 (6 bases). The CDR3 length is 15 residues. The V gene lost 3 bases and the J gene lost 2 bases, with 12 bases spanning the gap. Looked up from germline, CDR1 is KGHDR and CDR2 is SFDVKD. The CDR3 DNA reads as TGTGCCACCAGTGATACGACAGGCGAGAACTATGGCTACACCTTC. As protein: CATSDTTGENYGYTF.